The 29 T cell receptor beta chains below come from one sample, sequenced in a study of shared clonotypes between healthy human individuals. As defined, naive CD8 cells were CD45RO-negative and positively selected for CCR7, with terminally differentiated effector memory CD45RA+ cells excluded. Sequencing used immunoSEQ multiplex PCR; TCRdb keeps in-frame clones, though not all of them. Altogether hundreds of thousands of clones are present, around 93% being singletons, with the ten largest covering approximately 25%. The sequencing sample was made of naive CD8+ T cells sorted from blood. These receptors were taken from a man aged 30 to 45 in good health.

The J gene is TRBJ1-1, the V gene TRBV16; TRBD1 might be the D (5 bases). Germline V gene sequence: CDR1 KGHSY, CDR2 FQNENV. This CDR3 region has 18 residues. The V end was cut by 4 bases, the J end by 7 bases, with 28 bases between. The CDR3, as DNA: TGTGCCAGCAGCCCTCCGGGGACCCCAACCCCCATGACCGGTGAAGCTTTCTTT. Amino acid sequence: CASSPPGTPTPMTGEAFF.

The chain couples TRBV9 to TRBJ2-3, with 8 nucleotides matching TRBD2. CDR1 SGDLS and CDR2 YYNGEE come from the germline V gene. V lost 3 bases, J lost 2 bases, and 5 bases stayed unmatched. CDR3 length: 15 residues. The CDR3 nucleotides are TGTGCCAGCAGCGCAGGACTAGCAGACACAGATACGCAGTATTTT. The encoded protein is CASSAGLADTDTQYF.

The chain has TRBV7-6 and TRBJ2-7; 9 bases align to TRBD1. This CDR3 region has 14 residues. The germline V gene encodes CDR1 SGHVS and CDR2 FNYEAQ. Trimming removed 1 base from V and 3 bases from J; junction bases left unmatched: 1. CDR3 amino acids: CASSLGDRVYEQYF. DNA of the CDR3: TGTGCCAGCAGCTTAGGGGACAGGGTCTACGAGCAGTACTTC.

The genes are TRBV9 and TRBJ2-3; D perhaps matches TRBD2 (6 bases). Germline V gives CDR1 SGDLS, CDR2 YYNGEE. Trimming stripped 0 bases from V and 2 bases from J, with 10 bases between. The CDR3 totals 15 residues. The CDR3 reads CASSVVGGTTDTQYF. CDR3 coding DNA: TGTGCCAGCAGCGTAGTAGGCGGGACCACAGATACGCAGTATTTT.

V usage is TRBV5-8 and J usage is TRBJ2-1; TRBD2 aligns across 14 bases. Trimming removed 5 bases from V and 8 bases from J; junction bases left unmatched: 6. The CDR3 spans 15 residues. Germline lookup yields CDR1 SGHTS and CDR2 YDEGEE. The CDR3 reads CASSRTSGRLDEQFF. The CDR3 bases are TGTGCCAGCAGTCGGACTAGCGGGAGGCTTGATGAGCAGTTCTTC.

The chain couples TRBV5-1 to TRBJ2-1; D gene uncertain. CDR3 size: 13 residues. CDR1 SGHRS and CDR2 YFSETQ come from the germline V gene. The V gene lost 4 bases and the J gene lost 9 bases, with 14 bases spanning the gap. CDR3 sequence: CASSPVGPIEQFF. The CDR3 DNA follows: TGCGCCAGCAGCCCGGTCGGCCCCATTGAGCAGTTCTTC.

The J gene is TRBJ1-1, the V gene TRBV7-9, with 9 bases fitting TRBD1. V trimming: 5 bases; J trimming: 4 bases; junction bases outside the gene matches: 2. From germline, CDR1 is SEHNR and CDR2 FQNEAQ (reference sequence). The CDR3 has 13 residues. The DNA for the CDR3 is TGTGCCAGCAGCGTGACAGGGGGCACTGAAGCTTTCTTT. Translating gives CASSVTGGTEAFF.

The rearrangement links TRBV30 to TRBJ1-4; no clear D gene. This CDR3 region has 11 residues. Germline V lookup: CDR1 GTSNPN, CDR2 SVGIG (reference sequence). The V end lost 4 bases, the J end lost 7 bases, and 7 bases lay between the germline ends. The CDR3 nucleotides read TGTGCCTGGACCTTGAGTGAAAAACTGTTTTTT. Protein: CAWTLSEKLFF.

The V gene is TRBV7-6, the J gene TRBJ2-2; D call uncertain. Trimming took 4 bases from V and 4 from J, leaving 16 bases between them. CDR1 and CDR2 (germline): SGHVS, FNYEAQ. This CDR3 has 16 amino acids. The DNA for the CDR3 is TGTGCCAGCAGCTCAACGACATTCCTCGGCACCGGGGAGCTGTTTTTT. This encodes CASSSTTFLGTGELFF.

The gene calls are TRBV4-1 and TRBJ2-7; 8 bases match TRBD2. CDR3 size: 17 residues. From germline, CDR1 is MGHRA and CDR2 YSYEKL. Trimming cost V 1 base and J 2 bases; bases outside gene matches: 10. The CDR3 spells CASSQVWISGTTYEQYF. The CDR3 nucleotides read TGCGCCAGCAGCCAAGTTTGGATTAGCGGGACCACCTACGAGCAGTACTTC.

The chain uses TRBV28 and TRBJ1-1; D gene ambiguous. From germline, CDR1 is MDHEN and CDR2 SYDVKM. The CDR3 contains 14 residues. The germline V and J ends were trimmed by 5 bases and 0 bases, with 10 bases remaining between them. The CDR3 sequence is CASSDRLMNTEAFF. Here the CDR3 DNA reads TGTGCCAGCAGTGATCGGCTTATGAACACTGAAGCTTTCTTT.

The gene calls are TRBV28 and TRBJ1-1; 7 bases are shared with TRBD1. V shed 2 bases, J shed 4 bases, and the junction held 7 bases outside the gene matches. The CDR3 covers 15 residues. Germline loops: CDR1 MDHEN, CDR2 SYDVKM. CDR3 protein: CASSLRQGGSTEAFF. The CDR3 bases are TGTGCCAGCAGTTTACGACAGGGTGGATCCACTGAAGCTTTCTTT.

The chain recombines TRBV14 with TRBJ2-7; 7 nucleotides agree with TRBD1. The CDR3 contains 14 residues. V lost 4 bases, J lost 2 bases, and 5 bases stayed unmatched. CDR1 and CDR2 (germline): SGHDN, FVKESK. CDR3 coding DNA: TGTGCCAGCAGCCCTCGGGACAGAACCTACGAGCAGTACTTC. It is translated as CASSPRDRTYEQYF.

The chain links TRBV28 to TRBJ2-1; TRBD2 matches at 9 bases. Germline CDR1 MDHEN, CDR2 SYDVKM. CDR3 size: 15 residues. V shed 3 bases, J shed 5 bases, and the junction held 5 bases outside the gene matches. CDR3 region: CASSFRTSENNEQFF. In nucleotides, the CDR3 is TGTGCCAGCAGTTTTAGGACTAGCGAGAACAATGAGCAGTTCTTC.

J is TRBJ2-7 and V is TRBV6-6; TRBD2 aligns across 8 bases. Germline CDR1 and CDR2: MNHNY and SVGAGI (reference sequence). The CDR3 covers 15 residues. V lost 8 bases to trimming and J lost 3 bases; unmatched junction nucleotides: 12. The CDR3 region has the DNA TGTGCCAGCGACGAAGCGGGAGTCAGCGACTACGAGCAGTACTTC. This sequence encodes CASDEAGVSDYEQYF.

The CDR3 spells CASSLLLAVSTDTQYF. The CDR3 bases are TGTGCCAGCAGTTTACTGCTAGCGGTTAGCACAGATACGCAGTATTTT. This rearrangement joins TRBV27 to TRBJ2-3; 7 nucleotides match TRBD2. The CDR3 totals 16 residues. V shed 2 bases and J 0 bases; nucleotides not matched to a gene: 5. Germline V CDR1 and CDR2: MNHEY, SMNVEV (reference sequence).

CDR3 in DNA: TGTGCCAGCAGCCCCCTAATTACCTACAATGAGCAGTTCTTC. Protein sequence: CASSPLITYNEQFF. This chain links TRBV4-2 with TRBJ2-1; D is unresolved. This CDR3 contains 14 residues. Germline assignment: CDR1 LGHNA and CDR2 YNFKEQ. Deletions cut 4 bases from V and 2 bases from J, with 9 bases between.

The gene calls are TRBV6-5 and TRBJ2-5; D is possibly TRBD1 (6 bases). Deletions cut 4 bases from V and 1 base from J, with 13 bases between. Per germline, CDR1 MNHEY and CDR2 SVGAGI. The CDR3 length is 15 residues. CDR3 sequence: CASSSLQGLQETQYF. CDR3 nucleotide sequence: TGTGCCAGCAGTTCGTTACAGGGTCTCCAAGAGACCCAGTACTTC.

V usage is TRBV4-1 and J usage is TRBJ1-2; D is possibly TRBD1 (5 bases). This CDR3 has 16 residues. The germline gives CDR1 MGHRA, CDR2 YSYEKL. V was cut by 4 bases and J by 8 bases, with 23 bases left in between. The CDR3 sequence: CASSPPPGREVYGYTF. The CDR3 bases are TGCGCCAGCAGCCCTCCGCCAGGCAGGGAGGTCTACGGCTACACCTTC.

V gene TRBV18 combines with J gene TRBJ2-1; D gene unclear. The CDR3 runs 17 residues. Germline V gene sequence: CDR1 KGHSH, CDR2 LQKENI. V was shortened by 3 bases and J by 0 bases, with 15 bases between the two germline ends. CDR3 in DNA: TGTGCCAGCTCACCCCGCGGCTTTCAGAGCTCCTACAATGAGCAGTTCTTC. Its translation: CASSPRGFQSSYNEQFF.

The V and J genes are TRBV25-1 and TRBJ2-6; D ambiguous. V was clipped by 3 bases and J by 2 bases, with 5 bases between them. The CDR3 totals 14 residues. CDR1 and CDR2 (germline): MGHDK, SYGVNS. CDR3: CASSERTGANVLTF. CDR3 DNA sequence: TGTGCCAGCAGTGAGAGAACTGGGGCCAACGTCCTGACTTTC.

The V call is TRBV25-1, the J call TRBJ1-4; TRBD1 matches 7 bases. Germline CDR1 and CDR2: MGHDK and SYGVNS. The CDR3 length is 15 residues. The J segment lost 5 bases and the V segment lost 1 base, leaving 4 bases of the junction unmatched. Here the CDR3 DNA reads TGTGCCAGCAGTGAATTGACAGGGCGCAATGAAAAACTGTTTTTT. Amino acid sequence: CASSELTGRNEKLFF.

CDR3 nucleotide sequence: TGCGCCAGCAGCTTGGGACAGGTCCTCCGGGCCGGGGAGCTGTTTTTT. Translating gives CASSLGQVLRAGELFF. V is TRBV5-1 and J is TRBJ2-2, with D possibly matching TRBD1 (6 bases). The germline V gene encodes CDR1 SGHRS and CDR2 YFSETQ. V gave up 0 bases and J gave up 6 bases, with 15 bases separating them. This CDR3 is built from 16 residues.

This chain joins TRBV4-1 and TRBJ1-4; D not resolved. Germline CDR1 reads MGHRA; CDR2 reads YSYEKL. There are 16 residues in the CDR3. With 1 base removed from V and 5 bases from J, the gap between germline ends came to 14 bases. DNA for the CDR3: TGCGCCAGCAGCCAAGCGTCCGGGCCCAGCAATGAAAAACTGTTTTTT. Its translation is CASSQASGPSNEKLFF.

The rearrangement uses TRBV11-1 and TRBJ2-3; 10 bases map to TRBD1. The V segment lost 1 base and the J segment 3 bases; nucleotides outside the gene matches: 7. CDR3 size: 17 residues. Germline CDR1 SGHAT, CDR2 FQDESV (reference sequence). CDR3 sequence reads: CASSLGVRTGGTDTQYF. CDR3 sequence (DNA): TGTGCCAGCAGCTTAGGTGTAAGGACAGGGGGGACAGATACGCAGTATTTT.

The genes are TRBV6-5 and TRBJ2-2; D call uncertain. Trimming shortened V by 2 bases and J by 2 bases, and 6 bases separated the two germline ends. Germline CDR1 reads MNHEY; CDR2 reads SVGAGI. This CDR3 has 14 amino acids. CDR3 nucleotides: TGTGCCAGCAGTTACAGTAGTAACACCGGGGAGCTGTTTTTT. It is translated as CASSYSSNTGELFF.

The chain's CDR3 is CASCLIRQSSYEQYF. CDR3 sequence (DNA): TGCGCCAGCTGTCTTATACGGCAGAGCTCCTACGAGCAGTACTTC. V usage is TRBV10-2 and J usage is TRBJ2-7; D is ambiguous. Germline V lookup: CDR1 WSHSY, CDR2 SAAADI. The ends were cut back, 8 bases at V and 0 bases at J, with 17 bases in the middle. This CDR3 is built from 15 residues.

The rearrangement links TRBV13 to TRBJ2-7; D might be TRBD2 (6 bases). CDR1 and CDR2 from the germline V gene are PRHDT and FYEKMQ (reference sequence). V was cut by 8 bases and J by 2 bases, with 28 bases left in between. The CDR3 loop spans 18 amino acids. As DNA, the CDR3 is TGTGCCAGCCGCCACCAAGCAGGGAAGGTAGCGGAGACCTACGAGCAGTACTTC. This gives the protein CASRHQAGKVAETYEQYF.

The rearrangement uses TRBV11-2 and TRBJ2-1, with 11 bases fitting TRBD2. This CDR3 has 15 residues. Per the germline V gene, CDR1 is SGHAT and CDR2 is FQNNGV. The V gene end was trimmed by 5 bases and the J gene end by 6 bases; junction bases not matched to a gene: 6. The CDR3 nucleotides are TGTGCCAGCAGCCCCGGGACTAGCGGTATCAATGAGCAGTTCTTC. It yields the protein CASSPGTSGINEQFF.